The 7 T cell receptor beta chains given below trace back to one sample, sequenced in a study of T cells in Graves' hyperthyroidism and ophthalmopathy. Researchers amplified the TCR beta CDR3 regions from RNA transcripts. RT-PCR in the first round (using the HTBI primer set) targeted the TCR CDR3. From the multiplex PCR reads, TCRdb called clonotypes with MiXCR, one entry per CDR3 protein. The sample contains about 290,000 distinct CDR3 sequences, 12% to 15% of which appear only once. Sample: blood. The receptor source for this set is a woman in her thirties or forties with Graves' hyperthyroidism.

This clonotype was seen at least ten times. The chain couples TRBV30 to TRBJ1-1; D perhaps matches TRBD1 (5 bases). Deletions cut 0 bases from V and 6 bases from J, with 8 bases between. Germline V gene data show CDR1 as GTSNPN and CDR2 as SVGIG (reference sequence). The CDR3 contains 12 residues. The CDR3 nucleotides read TGTGCCTGGAGTGTACGGGGCGCTGAAGCTTTCTTT. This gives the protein CAWSVRGAEAFF.

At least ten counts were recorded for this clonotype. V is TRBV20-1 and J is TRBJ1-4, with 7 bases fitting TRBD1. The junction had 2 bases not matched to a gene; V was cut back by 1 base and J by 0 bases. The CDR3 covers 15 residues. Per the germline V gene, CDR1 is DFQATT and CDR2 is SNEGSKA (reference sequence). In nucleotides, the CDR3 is TGCAGTGCTAGAGTCAGGGGGTCAACTAATGAAAAACTGTTTTTT. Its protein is CSARVRGSTNEKLFF.

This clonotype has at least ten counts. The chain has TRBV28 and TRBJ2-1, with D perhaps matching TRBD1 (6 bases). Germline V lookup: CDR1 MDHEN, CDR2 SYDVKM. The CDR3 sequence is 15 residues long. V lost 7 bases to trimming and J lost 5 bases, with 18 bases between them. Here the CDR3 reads CASIASTGWDNEQFF. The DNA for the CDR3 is TGTGCCAGCATCGCATCCACAGGGTGGGACAATGAGCAGTTCTTC.

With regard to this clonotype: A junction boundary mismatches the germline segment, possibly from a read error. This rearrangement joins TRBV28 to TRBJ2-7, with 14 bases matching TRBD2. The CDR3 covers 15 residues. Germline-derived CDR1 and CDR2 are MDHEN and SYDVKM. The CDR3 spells CASSYPGLAGGLFTF. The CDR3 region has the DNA TGTGCCAGCAGTTATCCCGGACTAGCGGGAGGACTTTTCACCTTC.

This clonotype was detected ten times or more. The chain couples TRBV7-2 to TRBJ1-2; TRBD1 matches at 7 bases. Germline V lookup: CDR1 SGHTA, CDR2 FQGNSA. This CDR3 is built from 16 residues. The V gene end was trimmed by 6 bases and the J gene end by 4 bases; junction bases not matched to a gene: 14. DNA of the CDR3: TGTGCCAGCAGTCTGTCGGCCCGACAGGGAGGCTATGGCTACACCTTC. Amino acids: CASSLSARQGGYGYTF.

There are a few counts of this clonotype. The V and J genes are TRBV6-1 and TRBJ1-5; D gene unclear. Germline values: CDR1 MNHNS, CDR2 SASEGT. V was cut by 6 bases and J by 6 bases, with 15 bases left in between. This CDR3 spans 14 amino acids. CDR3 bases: TGTGCCAGCAGCCCACTAGGATCGGGTCAGCCCCAGCATTTT. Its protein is CASSPLGSGQPQHF.

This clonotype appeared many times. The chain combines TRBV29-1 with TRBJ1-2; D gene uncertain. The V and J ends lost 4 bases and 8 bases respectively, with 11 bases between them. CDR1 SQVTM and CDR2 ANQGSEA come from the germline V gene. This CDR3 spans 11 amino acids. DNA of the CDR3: TGCAGCGTTGTGGAGGGAGGCGGCTACACCTTC. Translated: CSVVEGGGYTF.